Sequencing of this T cell receptor beta chain was carried out in a study of cytomegalovirus exposure and HLA in healthy donors. The PCR contained 60 Vbeta and 13 Jbeta primers. The method was immunoSEQ multiplex PCR; TCRdb's version includes in-frame clones alone and lacks a portion of them. This table holds some 150,000 clones, roughly 79% found once. Germline loops: CDR1 MDHEN, CDR2 SYDVKM. The length of the CDR3 is 14 residues. V was clipped by 5 bases and J by 2 bases; unmatched bases: 6. What was sequenced was PBMCs. The TCR comes from a woman aged 40 to 50 in good health and CMV-seronegative. The chain carries TRBV28 and TRBJ2-7; 7 bases align to TRBD1. The CDR3 bases are TGTGCCAGCAGTCCCCCGGGACAGACCTACGAGCAGTACTTC. Its translation is CASSPPGQTYEQYF.